There are many counts of the clone carrying this TCR beta chain. The antigen is undetermined. This entry belongs to a study of T cells in Graves' hyperthyroidism and ophthalmopathy. Study-level points and caveats: Ophthalmopathy got predicted by the model a median roughly 6.1 months before its onset.

RNA transcripts yielded amplified TCR beta CDR3 regions. The HTBI primer set was used in a first-round RT-PCR of the TCR CDR3. In TCRdb, the multiplex PCR reads were re-called with MiXCR into one record per CDR3 protein. In the table there are fewer than 850,000 distinct CDR3 sequences, roughly a sixth of which are singletons. V lost 4 bases, J lost 2 bases, and 4 bases stayed unmatched. The CDR3 totals 15 residues. The TCR comes from a middle-aged man with Graves' hyperthyroidism. Input material: blood. The chain carries TRBV12-3 or TRBV12-4 and TRBJ1-5; TRBD1 matches at 8 bases. The chain's CDR3 is CASSSDREGNQPQHF. CDR3 DNA: TGTGCCAGCAGTTCGGACAGGGAAGGCAATCAGCCCCAGCATTTT.